Listed below are T cell receptor beta chains from one sample, sequenced in a study of blood T cell repertoires in COVID-19. Assay: immunoSEQ multiplex PCR; the TCRdb copy retains only in-frame clones and omits some. This table holds 150,000 to 200,000 clones, roughly nine tenths found once. Source material: peripheral blood. The receptors shown here come from a man aged 18 to 30 who had recovered from COVID-19. The CDR3 runs from the conserved cysteine through the conserved F or W. A D gene is named only where the DNA matches it firmly. Rows may omit the clone size; those that give it use once, few, many or a size class.

size,J,V,D,CDR3,DNA
NA,TRBJ2-3,TRBV6-2/TRBV6-3,NA,CASSYGVQVRGTDTQYF,TGTGCCAGCAGTTACGGGGTACAGGTCAGGGGCACAGATACGCAGTATTTT
NA,TRBJ1-4,TRBV29-1,NA,CSVSTVWPEKLFF,TGCAGCGTTTCGACAGTCTGGCCTGAAAAACTGTTTTTT
NA,TRBJ1-2,TRBV6-5,NA,CASNPGRGYGYTF,TGTGCCAGCAATCCTGGCAGGGGCTATGGCTACACCTTC
NA,TRBJ1-1,TRBV6-5,NA,CASSYSGTGDSEAFF,TGTGCCAGCAGTTACTCGGGGACGGGGGACTCTGAAGCTTTCTTT
once,TRBJ1-2,TRBV28,NA,CASTKGGARYGYTF,TGTGCCAGCACCAAAGGTGGGGCGCGATATGGCTACACCTTC
NA,TRBJ2-3,TRBV28,NA,CASSLRRDRTDTQYF,TGTGCCAGCAGTTTAAGGAGGGATCGCACAGATACGCAGTATTTT
NA,TRBJ1-4,TRBV25-1,NA,CASSESRRATNEKLFF,TGTGCCAGCAGTGAATCCCGGCGGGCAACTAATGAAAAACTGTTTTTT
once,TRBJ2-7,TRBV30,TRBD1,CAWGQGSSYEQYF,TGTGCCTGGGGACAGGGAAGTTCCTACGAGCAGTACTTC
NA,TRBJ1-6,TRBV5-1,NA,CASSLTGQLGSPLHF,TGCGCCAGCAGTCTAACCGGACAGTTAGGGTCACCCCTCCACTTT
NA,TRBJ2-7,TRBV27,NA,CASSLVAQGKYEQYF,TGTGCCAGCAGTTTAGTGGCACAGGGTAAGTACGAGCAGTACTTC
NA,TRBJ1-1,TRBV19,NA,CASNNGIRAGNTEAFF,TGTGCCAGTAATAACGGAATAAGGGCGGGGAACACTGAAGCTTTCTTT